This T cell receptor beta chain was sequenced in a study of CD8+CD57+ T cells in acquired aplastic anemia. About the research overall: Sorted CD4+ plus CD8+ cells gave DNA averaging around 3 ug.

Regarding the study as a whole: Patients and controls had in common 25 to 30 CD8+ CDR3 sequences. Patients showed no significant difference from controls in CD8+ Simpson's diversity.

Profiles of TCR beta VDJ and CDR3 were generated from a genomic DNA template. Each CDR3 protein gets one entry after TCRdb re-called the reads with MiXCR. Of hundreds of thousands of distinct CDR3 sequences in the sample, 65% to 80% were seen once. There are a few counts of this clonotype. The antigen is not known. A read error is possible here, since a much larger clone lies one base away. The germline CDR1 and CDR2 sequences are LGHNA and YNFKEQ. J was trimmed by 5 bases and V by 8 bases; bases with no gene match: 8. The CDR3 totals 14 residues. This TCR was sampled from a human donor in good health, serving as a control. The chain has TRBV4-2 and TRBJ2-2, with 7 positions matching TRBD2. The sample taken for sequencing was sorted CD4+, CD8+, or CD8+CD57+ T cells (not recorded which) from PBMCs. This CDR3 is CASGPLGGTGELFF. The CDR3 DNA sequence: TGTGCCAGCGGCCCTCTCGGGGGGACCGGGGAGCTGTTTTTT.